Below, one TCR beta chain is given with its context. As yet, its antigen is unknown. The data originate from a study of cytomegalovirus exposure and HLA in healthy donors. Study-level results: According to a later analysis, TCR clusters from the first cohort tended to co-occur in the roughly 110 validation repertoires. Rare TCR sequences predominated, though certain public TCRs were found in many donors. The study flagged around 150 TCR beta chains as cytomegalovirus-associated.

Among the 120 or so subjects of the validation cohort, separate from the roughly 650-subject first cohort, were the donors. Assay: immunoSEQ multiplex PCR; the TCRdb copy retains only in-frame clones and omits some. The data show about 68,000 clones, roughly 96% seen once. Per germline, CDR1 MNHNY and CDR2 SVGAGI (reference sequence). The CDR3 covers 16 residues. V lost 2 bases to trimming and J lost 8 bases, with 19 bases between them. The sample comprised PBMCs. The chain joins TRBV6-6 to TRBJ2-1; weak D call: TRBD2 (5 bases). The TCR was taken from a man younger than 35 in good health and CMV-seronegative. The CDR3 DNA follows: TGTGCCAGCAGTTACACGGGAATTGTCGGCCGGGATGAGCAGTTCTTC. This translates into CASSYTGIVGRDEQFF.